This T cell receptor (beta chain) was documented in a study of CD8 T cell repertoires and HIV-1 epitope variants. Study background: Tested: three Gag epitope families, Nef HW9 and YT9.

This clone was detected only a few times. Sequencing of TCR beta CDR3 used immunoSEQ survey depth. Only in-frame clones appear in the TCRdb table, and some are missing; sequencing was by immunoSEQ multiplex PCR. The sample includes about 90,000 clones, 60% to 80% of them seen just once. Sequenced material: uncultured baseline CD8+ T cells from peripheral blood mononuclear cells (PBMCs). The TCR originated in a male donor with HIV.

DNA of the CDR3: TGTGCCAGCAGCTTCCAGGGACATAGGACTGAAGCTTTCTTT. This gives the protein CASSFQGHRTEAFF. The rearrangement uses TRBV28 and TRBJ1-1; perhaps TRBD1 as D (6 bases). The CDR3 length is 14 residues. V gave up 6 bases and J gave up 5 bases, with 16 bases separating them. Germline V lookup: CDR1 MDHEN, CDR2 SYDVKM.